This TCR beta chain was documented in a study of T cell changes during pregnancy in multiple sclerosis. Repertoires were generated with immunoSEQ multiplex PCR, while TCRdb's copy carries only in-frame clones and drops some. The sample holds fewer than 50,000 clones, roughly 92% seen once. The germline V gene has CDR1 SGHKS and CDR2 YYEKEE (reference sequence). V shed 1 base and J 6 bases; nucleotides not matched to a gene: 6. The CDR3 totals 15 residues. This sequence was found in a female donor in good health, enrolled as a control in a pregnancy study. The chain links TRBV5-5 to TRBJ1-5, with 8 bases lining up with TRBD1. The sequencing used CD4+ T cells from peripheral blood mononuclear cells, collected in the second trimester of pregnancy. CDR3 residues: CASSLSGGLIQPQHF. The CDR3 DNA reads as TGTGCCAGCAGCTTGTCAGGGGGCTTAATTCAGCCCCAGCATTTT.